This T cell receptor beta chain was sequenced in a study of identical twins. This clonotype was counted between two and nine times. The V end was cut by 5 bases, the J end by 3 bases, with 8 bases between. Per germline, CDR1 SGHDN and CDR2 FVKESK. This CDR3 region has 13 residues. TCRdb called the 5' RACE reads again in MiXCR, with one record for every CDR3 protein. This table holds hundreds of thousands of distinct CDR3 sequences, roughly an eighth found once. These data were also reused for a study on yellow fever vaccine responses in identical twins.

The chain is built from TRBV14 and TRBJ2-1, with TRBD2 as a possible D gene (6 bases). This TCR derives from a woman aged 18-29 years in good health. Specimen: CD8+ T cells sorted from blood. Here the CDR3 reads CASSSGVYNEQFF. CDR3 coding DNA: TGTGCCAGCAGCTCGGGGGTCTACAATGAGCAGTTCTTC.